This TCR beta chain was profiled in a study of blood T cell repertoires in COVID-19. Study summary: Italy, Spain and the United States were the sources of the convalescent and acute COVID-19 samples. PBMCs, B-cell-depleted T cells, or T cells provided the cDNA or gDNA that made up the material.

Authors' methods: Amplification of reference gene primers was used by the study to estimate nucleated cell counts. This table comes from immunoSEQ multiplex PCR, and its TCRdb copy is limited to in-frame clones, with some not included. V and J calls and clone size follow that table, whereas D and trimming were derived from the DNA. The sample consists of fewer than 130,000 clones, roughly four fifths of them appearing once. The TCR originated in a woman aged 60-75 years with acute or convalescent COVID-19. Sequenced material: peripheral blood.

CDR3 protein: CASSPTSGGPSYEQYF. CDR3 nucleotide sequence: TGTGCCAGCAGCCCAACTAGCGGGGGGCCCTCCTACGAGCAGTACTTC. This chain connects TRBV7-2 to TRBJ2-7; 12 positions agree with TRBD2. Germline trimming cut 5 bases from V and 0 bases from J; bases unmatched to any gene: 5. Germline loops: CDR1 SGHTA, CDR2 FQGNSA. This CDR3 has 16 residues.